This TCR beta chain was documented in a study of OX40 agonist ivuxolimab in advanced cancers. Germline CDR1 and CDR2: KGHSH and LQKENI. V shed 5 bases and J shed 7 bases, with 9 bases lying between them. This CDR3 has 11 residues. Assay: immunoSEQ multiplex PCR; the TCRdb copy retains only in-frame clones and omits some. Found here are around 100,000 clones, approximately 90% of them singletons; the top ten hold approximately 0.55%. The TCR originated in an adult with an advanced solid tumor such as melanoma, head and neck, liver or kidney cancer. The sequencing here drew on CD4+ or CD8+ T cells sorted from blood, taken in a trial of the OX40 agonist ivuxolimab. The rearrangement joins TRBV18 to TRBJ2-7, with D hard to call. In nucleotides, the CDR3 is TGTGCCAGCTCAAGGAAAGATGAGCAGTACTTC. Translating it yields CASSRKDEQYF.